Shown below are 21 T cell receptor beta chains from a single sample sequenced in a study of blood T cells in healthy people across ages. Primed by a sample-barcoded 5' primer and a J-beta primer mix, a second PCR proceeded for 7 to 11 cycles. TCRdb independently ran MiXCR on the 5' RACE reads; one entry per CDR3 protein. The table shows 600,000 to 650,000 distinct CDR3 sequences, with 45% to 65% occurring only once. Sequenced sample: blood. These receptors were obtained from a man aged 60 to 69 in good health.

CDR3 protein: CASRLGQGNYGYTF. CDR3 coding DNA: TGTGCCAGCAGATTGGGACAGGGCAACTATGGCTACACCTTC. This sequence joins TRBV3-1 and TRBJ1-2; 9 bases fit TRBD1. The CDR3 spans 14 residues. With 6 bases clipped from V and 2 bases from J, the junction kept 4 bases outside the gene matches. Germline V gene sequence: CDR1 LGHDT, CDR2 YNNKEL (reference sequence).

The V call is TRBV6-1, the J call TRBJ2-7, with D possibly matching TRBD1 (6 bases). CDR1 is MNHNS and CDR2 is SASEGT in the germline V gene. V dropped 10 bases and J dropped 1 base, with 23 bases sitting between them. CDR3 size: 16 residues. CDR3 coding DNA: TGTGCCACAAGCGATACAGGGCTAAGCAGGTCCTACGAGCAGTACTTC. Translation gives CATSDTGLSRSYEQYF.

The chain recombines TRBV5-1 with TRBJ2-2; TRBD2 aligns across 13 bases. Germline V lookup: CDR1 SGHRS, CDR2 YFSETQ. Germline trimming cut 4 bases from V and 7 bases from J; bases unmatched to any gene: 4. The CDR3 length is 15 residues. The CDR3 loop is CASSPGLAGDGELFF. The CDR3 DNA reads as TGCGCCAGCAGCCCAGGACTAGCGGGGGACGGGGAGCTGTTTTTT.

As DNA, the CDR3 is TGTGCCAGCAGTTTTGGGTCCAGCCTGGGCACAGATACGCAGTATTTT. Translating gives CASSFGSSLGTDTQYF. The rearrangement uses TRBV12-3 or TRBV12-4 and TRBJ2-3; D unclear. This CDR3 has 16 amino acids. Trimming stripped 3 bases from V and 1 base from J, with 14 bases between.

The rearrangement joins TRBV20-1 to TRBJ1-5, with D unclear. There are 13 residues in the CDR3. The germline V gene encodes CDR1 DFQATT and CDR2 SNEGSKA (reference sequence). Deletions cut 3 bases from V and 0 bases from J, with 6 bases between. CDR3 nucleotides: TGCAGTGCTAGCATCTTTAGCAATCAGCCCCAGCATTTT. Translating it yields CSASIFSNQPQHF.

In its sample, this clonotype was seen once. The rearrangement links TRBV2 to TRBJ1-5; D not certain. Per the germline V gene, CDR1 is SNHLY and CDR2 is FYNNEI. This CDR3 has 14 residues. The V gene lost 4 bases and the J gene lost 0 bases, with 7 bases spanning the gap. The CDR3 loop reads CASSGVDSNQPQHF. The CDR3 DNA is TGTGCCAGCAGTGGGGTCGATAGCAATCAGCCCCAGCATTTT.

The CDR3 sequence is CSAADQGSFYEQYF. The CDR3, as DNA: TGCAGTGCGGCGGACCAGGGGTCTTTCTACGAGCAGTACTTC. The V call is TRBV20-1, the J call TRBJ2-7; weak D call: TRBD1 (6 bases). There are 14 residues in the CDR3. The germline CDR1 and CDR2 sequences are DFQATT and SNEGSKA (reference sequence). Trimming took off 6 bases at V and 3 bases at J, with 18 bases between the two ends.

As for this clonotype: The junction differs from germline at one of its ends, possibly a read error. The V call is TRBV7-2, the J call TRBJ2-5; D unclear. This CDR3 comprises 12 residues. The germline gives CDR1 SGHTA, CDR2 FQGNSA. CDR3 sequence reads: CASNLGWNEQYF. In nucleotides, the CDR3 is TGTGCCAGCAACTTAGGGTGGAATGAGCAGTACTTC.

The sample holds a few counts of this clonotype. In DNA form, the CDR3 reads TGTGCCAGCAGCGTGGGACTAGCGGGGGGTTTCCATAGCTCCTACAATGAGCAGTTCTTC. Translated, it gives CASSVGLAGGFHSSYNEQFF. The chain uses TRBV7-2 and TRBJ2-1; the match to TRBD2 covers 15 bases. Germline V CDR1 and CDR2: SGHTA, FQGNSA. The V and J ends lost 5 bases and 0 bases, in that order; junction bases with no gene match: 11. The CDR3 length is 20 residues.

This clonotype was detected a few times. V usage is TRBV18 and J usage is TRBJ2-1; 8 nucleotides align to TRBD1. V trimming: 1 base; J trimming: 7 bases; junction bases outside the gene matches: 9. The germline gives CDR1 KGHSH, CDR2 LQKENI. This CDR3 comprises 16 residues. The CDR3 reads CASSPRAQGARNEQFF. CDR3 bases: TGTGCCAGCTCACCACGGGCCCAGGGGGCTCGGAATGAGCAGTTCTTC.

The V gene is TRBV3-1, the J gene TRBJ2-5, with TRBD2 matching 7 bases. V trimming: 3 bases; J trimming: 3 bases; junction bases outside the gene matches: 4. CDR1 and CDR2 (germline): LGHDT, YNNKEL (reference sequence). The CDR3 totals 14 residues. The CDR3 protein is CASSHLAAKETQYF. Here the CDR3 DNA reads TGTGCCAGCAGCCACCTAGCGGCGAAAGAGACCCAGTACTTC.

Of note for this clonotype: A clone one base away is much larger, so this may be a read error. J is TRBJ2-3 and V is TRBV5-4; D not resolved. CDR3 length: 14 residues. Germline-derived CDR1 and CDR2 are SGHNT and YYREEE (reference sequence). V lost 1 base to trimming and J lost 2 bases, with 8 bases between them. CDR3 amino acids: CASSLWAHTDTQYF. CDR3 DNA: TGTGCCAGCAGCTTGTGGGCTCACACAGATACGCAGTATTTT.

This CDR3 is CSARDSRETQYF. The CDR3, as DNA: TGCAGTGCTAGGGATTCCAGGGAGACCCAGTACTTC. The chain joins TRBV20-1 to TRBJ2-5; unclear D gene. The V gene lost 3 bases and the J gene lost 5 bases, with 10 bases spanning the gap. From germline, CDR1 is DFQATT and CDR2 SNEGSKA (reference sequence). This CDR3 is 12 amino acids long.

In the case of this clonotype: One junction end disagrees with the germline gene, perhaps due to a read error. This rearrangement joins TRBV18 to TRBJ1-2; TRBD1 might be the D (6 bases). Germline V gene sequence: CDR1 KGHSH, CDR2 LQKENI. CDR3 length: 13 residues. This CDR3 reads CASSLRQEDGCTF. CDR3 DNA sequence: TGTGCCAGCTCACTACGACAGGAGGATGGCTGCACCTTC.

The V gene is TRBV20-1, the J gene TRBJ2-7; TRBD2 might be the D (7 bases). Judging by the DNA end, TRBJ2-5 fits better; the J call may be wrong. Germline values: CDR1 DFQATT, CDR2 SNEGSKA (reference sequence). CDR3 length: 15 residues. CDR3 in DNA: TGCAGTGCTAGAGATATTGGGGGGGCGGGTGAGACCCAGTACTTC. This codes for CSARDIGGAGETQYF.

The chain joins TRBV27 to TRBJ2-6, with D perhaps given as TRBD1 or TRBD2 (5 bases each). Trimming pared 6 bases from V and 0 bases from J, leaving 15 bases between. The CDR3 runs 17 residues. CDR1 is MNHEY, CDR2 SMNVEV, per germline (reference sequence). The chain's CDR3 is CASSASGARSGANVLTF. The CDR3 DNA reads as TGTGCCAGCAGCGCCTCCGGGGCACGCTCTGGGGCCAACGTCCTGACTTTC.

Concerning this clonotype: One junction end does not reproduce the germline sequence, and a read error may be involved. This chain connects TRBV2 to TRBJ2-7, with 8 bases matching TRBD1. Germline-derived CDR1 and CDR2 are SNHLY and FYNNEI. This CDR3 spans 15 amino acids. CDR3 in amino acids: CASREEGQASREQYF. CDR3 in DNA: TGTGCCAGCAGAGAAGAGGGACAGGCCTCACGCGAGCAGTACTTC.

There are a few counts of this clonotype. This sequence joins TRBV6-6 and TRBJ2-7; the D gene is possibly TRBD2 (7 bases). Germline lookup yields CDR1 MNHNY and CDR2 SVGAGI (reference sequence). V shed 6 bases and J shed 1 base, with 16 bases lying between them. The CDR3 extends over 15 amino acids. Written as DNA, the CDR3 is TGTGCCAGCAGGCCGGGGGGCAGTTCGTCCTACGAGCAGTACTTC. Translation gives CASRPGGSSSYEQYF.

The J gene is TRBJ2-1, the V gene TRBV20-1; D possibly corresponds to TRBD1 (5 bases). The V end was cut by 1 base, the J end by 3 bases, with 16 bases between. Germline values: CDR1 DFQATT, CDR2 SNEGSKA (reference sequence). The CDR3 has 16 amino acids. CDR3 DNA: TGCAGTGCTAGAGGTGGGGCATCGGGTCGCTACAATGAGCAGTTCTTC. This encodes CSARGGASGRYNEQFF.

The genes are TRBV7-2 and TRBJ1-6; D is uncertain. V lost 2 bases and J 12 bases, leaving 8 bases between the germline ends. CDR1 and CDR2 (germline): SGHTA, FQGNSA. The CDR3 covers 12 residues. In nucleotides, the CDR3 is TGTGCCAGCAGCTTATCCCTCCGACCCCTCCACTTT. As protein: CASSLSLRPLHF.

This clonotype has only a few counts. The V call is TRBV5-1, the J call TRBJ1-1; 10 bases fit TRBD1. Germline CDR1 is SGHRS and CDR2 is YFSETQ. Germline trimming cut 1 base from V and 4 bases from J; bases unmatched to any gene: 7. The CDR3 runs to 16 residues. The CDR3 DNA is TGCGCCAGCAGCTTGACCGGGACAGGGGTTAGCACTGAAGCTTTCTTT. It specifies CASSLTGTGVSTEAFF.